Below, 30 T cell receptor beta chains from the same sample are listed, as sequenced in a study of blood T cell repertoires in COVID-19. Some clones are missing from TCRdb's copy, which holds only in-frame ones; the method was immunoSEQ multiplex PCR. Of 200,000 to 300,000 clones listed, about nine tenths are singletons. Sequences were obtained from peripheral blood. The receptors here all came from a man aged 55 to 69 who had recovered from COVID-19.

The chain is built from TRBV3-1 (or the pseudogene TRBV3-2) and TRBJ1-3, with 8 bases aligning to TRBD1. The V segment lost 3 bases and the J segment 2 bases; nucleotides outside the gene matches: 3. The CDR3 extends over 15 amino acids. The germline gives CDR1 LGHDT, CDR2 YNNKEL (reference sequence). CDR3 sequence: CASSQSRGPGNTIYF. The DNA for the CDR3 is TGTGCCAGCAGCCAGAGCAGGGGGCCTGGAAACACCATATATTTT.

CDR3 DNA sequence: TGCAGCGTTGTGGCTGGCTACACCTTC. Translated: CSVVAGYTF. The rearrangement joins TRBV29-1 to TRBJ1-2; D is ambiguous. The germline V gene encodes CDR1 SQVTM and CDR2 ANQGSEA. The V end was cut by 4 bases, the J end by 7 bases, with 4 bases between. The CDR3 covers 9 residues.

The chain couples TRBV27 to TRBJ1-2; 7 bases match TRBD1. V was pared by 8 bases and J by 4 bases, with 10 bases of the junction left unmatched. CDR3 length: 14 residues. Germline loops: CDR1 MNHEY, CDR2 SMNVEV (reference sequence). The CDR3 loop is CASRDRGGTYGYTF. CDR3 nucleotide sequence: TGTGCCAGCCGGGACAGAGGGGGCACCTATGGCTACACCTTC.

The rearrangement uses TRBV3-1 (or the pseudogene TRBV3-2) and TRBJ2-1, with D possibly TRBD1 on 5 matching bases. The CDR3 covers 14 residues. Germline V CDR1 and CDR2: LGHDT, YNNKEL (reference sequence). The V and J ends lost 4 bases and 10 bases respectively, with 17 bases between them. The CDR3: CASSPRGLLREQFF. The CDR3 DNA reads TGTGCCAGCAGCCCAAGGGGCCTATTGAGGGAGCAGTTCTTC.

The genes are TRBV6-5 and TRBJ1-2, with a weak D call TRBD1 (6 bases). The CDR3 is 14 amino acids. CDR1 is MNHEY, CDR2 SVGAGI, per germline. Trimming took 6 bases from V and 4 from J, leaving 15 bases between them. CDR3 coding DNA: TGTGCCAGCAGCCCCACACAGGGTTTCTATGGCTACACCTTC. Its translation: CASSPTQGFYGYTF.

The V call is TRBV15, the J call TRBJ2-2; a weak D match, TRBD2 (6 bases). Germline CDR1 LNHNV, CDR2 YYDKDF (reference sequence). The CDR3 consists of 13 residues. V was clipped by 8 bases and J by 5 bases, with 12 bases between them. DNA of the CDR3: TGTGCCACCGGAACCCGGGGGACCGGGGAGCTGTTTTTT. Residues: CATGTRGTGELFF.

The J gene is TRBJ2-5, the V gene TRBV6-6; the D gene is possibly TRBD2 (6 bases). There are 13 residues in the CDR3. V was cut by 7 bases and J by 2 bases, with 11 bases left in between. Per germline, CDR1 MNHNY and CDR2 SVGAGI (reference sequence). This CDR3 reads CASNWGEQETQYF. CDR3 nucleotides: TGTGCCAGCAATTGGGGGGAACAAGAGACCCAGTACTTC.

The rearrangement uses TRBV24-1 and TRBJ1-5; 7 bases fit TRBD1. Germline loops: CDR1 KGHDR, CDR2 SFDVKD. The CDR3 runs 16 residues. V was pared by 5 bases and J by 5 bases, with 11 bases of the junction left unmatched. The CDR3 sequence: CATSAPDLGGYQPQHF. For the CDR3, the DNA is TGTGCCACCAGTGCCCCCGACCTAGGGGGCTATCAGCCCCAGCATTTT.

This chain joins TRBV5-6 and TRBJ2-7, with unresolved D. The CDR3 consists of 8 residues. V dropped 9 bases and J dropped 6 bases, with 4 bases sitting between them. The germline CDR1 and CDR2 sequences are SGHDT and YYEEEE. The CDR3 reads CAILEQYF. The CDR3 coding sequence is TGTGCCATCCTCGAGCAGTACTTC. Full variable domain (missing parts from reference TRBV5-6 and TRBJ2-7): DAGVTQSPTHLIKTRGQQVTLRCSPKSGHDTVSWYQQALGQGPQFIFQYYEEEERQRGNFPDRFSGHQFPNYSSELNVNALLLGDSALYLCAILEQYFGPGTRLTVT.

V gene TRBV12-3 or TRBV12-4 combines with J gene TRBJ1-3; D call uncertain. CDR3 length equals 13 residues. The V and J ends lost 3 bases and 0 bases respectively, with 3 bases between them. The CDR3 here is CASSLYSGNTIYF. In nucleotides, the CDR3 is TGTGCCAGCAGTTTGTACTCTGGAAACACCATATATTTT.

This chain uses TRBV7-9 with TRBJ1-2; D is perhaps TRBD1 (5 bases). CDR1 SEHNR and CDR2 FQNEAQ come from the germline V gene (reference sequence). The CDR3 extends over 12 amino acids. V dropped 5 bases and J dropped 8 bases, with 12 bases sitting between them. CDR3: CASSLDSWGYTF. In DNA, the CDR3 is TGTGCCAGCAGCCTAGACAGCTGGGGCTACACCTTC.

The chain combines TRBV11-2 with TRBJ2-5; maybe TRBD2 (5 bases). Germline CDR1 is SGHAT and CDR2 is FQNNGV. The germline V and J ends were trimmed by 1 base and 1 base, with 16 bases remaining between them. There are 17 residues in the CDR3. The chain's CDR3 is CASSLVGSPRAQETQYF. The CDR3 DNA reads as TGTGCCAGCAGCTTAGTAGGGTCCCCGAGGGCCCAAGAGACCCAGTACTTC. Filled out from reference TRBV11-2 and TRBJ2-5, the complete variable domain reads EAGVAQSPRYKIIEKRQSVAFWCNPISGHATLYWYQQILGQGPKLLIQFQNNGVVDDSQLPKDRFSAERLKGVDSTLKIQPAKLEDSAVYLCASSLVGSPRAQETQYFGPGTRLLVL.

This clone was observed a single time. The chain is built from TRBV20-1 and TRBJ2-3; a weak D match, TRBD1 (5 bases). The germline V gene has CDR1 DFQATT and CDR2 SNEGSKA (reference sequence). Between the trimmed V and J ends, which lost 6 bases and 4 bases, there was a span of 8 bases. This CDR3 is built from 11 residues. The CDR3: CSAAQADTQYF. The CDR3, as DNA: TGCAGTGCGGCACAGGCAGATACGCAGTATTTT.

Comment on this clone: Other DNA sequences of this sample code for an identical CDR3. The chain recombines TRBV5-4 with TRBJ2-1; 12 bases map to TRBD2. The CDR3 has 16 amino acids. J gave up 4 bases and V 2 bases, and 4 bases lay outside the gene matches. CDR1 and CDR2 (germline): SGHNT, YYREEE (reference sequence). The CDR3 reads CASSLPGLAGYNEQFF. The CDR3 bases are TGTGCCAGCAGCTTACCTGGACTAGCGGGGTACAATGAGCAGTTCTTC.

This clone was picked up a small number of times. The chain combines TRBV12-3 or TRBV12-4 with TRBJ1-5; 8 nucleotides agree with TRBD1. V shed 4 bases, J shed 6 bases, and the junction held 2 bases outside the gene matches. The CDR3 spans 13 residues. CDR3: CASSSGGGQPQHF. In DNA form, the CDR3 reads TGTGCCAGCAGTTCAGGGGGCGGTCAGCCCCAGCATTTT.

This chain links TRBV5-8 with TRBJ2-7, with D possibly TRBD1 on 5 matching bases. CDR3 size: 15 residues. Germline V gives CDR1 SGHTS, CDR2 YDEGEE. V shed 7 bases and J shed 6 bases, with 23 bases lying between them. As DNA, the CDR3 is TGTGCCAGCTCACGAAGAACCAGGGTAGTGGGCGAGCAGTACTTC. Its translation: CASSRRTRVVGEQYF.

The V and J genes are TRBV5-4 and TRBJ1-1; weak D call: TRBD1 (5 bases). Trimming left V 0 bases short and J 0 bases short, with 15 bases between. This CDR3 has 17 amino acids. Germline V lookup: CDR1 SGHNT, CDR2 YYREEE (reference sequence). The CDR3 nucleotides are TGTGCCAGCAGCTTGGCCCCATCCGCCAGGGTGAACACTGAAGCTTTCTTT. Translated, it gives CASSLAPSARVNTEAFF.

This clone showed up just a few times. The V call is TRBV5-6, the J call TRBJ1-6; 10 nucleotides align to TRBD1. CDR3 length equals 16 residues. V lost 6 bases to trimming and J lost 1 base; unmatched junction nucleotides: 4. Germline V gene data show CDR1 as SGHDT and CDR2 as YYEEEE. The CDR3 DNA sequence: TGTGCCAGCAACCGACAGGGGGCGTCCTATAATTCACCCCTCCACTTT. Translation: CASNRQGASYNSPLHF.

CDR3 amino acids: CASSIGTPRAIYF. The CDR3 DNA is TGTGCCAGTAGTATCGGGACACCGCGGGCCATATATTTT. This chain connects TRBV19 to TRBJ1-3; TRBD1 is a possible D gene (6 bases). Trimming took off 3 bases at V and 11 bases at J, with 14 bases between the two ends. Germline values: CDR1 LNHDA, CDR2 SQIVND (reference sequence). This CDR3 is 13 amino acids long.

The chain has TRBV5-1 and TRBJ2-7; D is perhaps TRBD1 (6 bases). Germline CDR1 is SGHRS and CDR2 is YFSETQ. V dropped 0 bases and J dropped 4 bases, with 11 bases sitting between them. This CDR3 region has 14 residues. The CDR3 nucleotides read TGCGCCAGCAGCTTGGACGGACAGTCTTACGAGCAGTACTTC. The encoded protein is CASSLDGQSYEQYF.

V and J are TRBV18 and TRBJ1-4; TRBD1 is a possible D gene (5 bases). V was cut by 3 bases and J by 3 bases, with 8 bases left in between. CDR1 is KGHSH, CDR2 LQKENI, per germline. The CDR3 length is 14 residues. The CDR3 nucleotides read TGTGCCAGCTCACCCCAGGGTCCTAATGAAAAACTGTTTTTT. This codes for CASSPQGPNEKLFF.

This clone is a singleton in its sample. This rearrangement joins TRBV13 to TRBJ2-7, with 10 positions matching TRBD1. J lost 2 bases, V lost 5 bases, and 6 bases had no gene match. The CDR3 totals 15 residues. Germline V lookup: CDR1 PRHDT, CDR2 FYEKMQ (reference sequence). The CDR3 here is CASSKGTGVTYEQYF. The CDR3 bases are TGTGCCAGCAGCAAAGGGACAGGGGTGACCTACGAGCAGTACTTC. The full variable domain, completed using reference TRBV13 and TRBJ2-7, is AAGVIQSPRHLIKEKRETATLKCYPIPRHDTVYWYQQGPGQDPQFLISFYEKMQSDKGSIPDRFSAQQFSDYHSELNMSSLELGDSALYFCASSKGTGVTYEQYFGPGTRLTVT.

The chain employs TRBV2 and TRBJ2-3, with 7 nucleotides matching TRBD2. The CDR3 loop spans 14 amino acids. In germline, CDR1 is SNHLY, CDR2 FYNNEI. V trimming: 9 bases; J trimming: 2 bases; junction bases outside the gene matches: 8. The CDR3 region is CASPGTTLTDTQYF. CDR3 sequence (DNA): TGTGCCAGTCCCGGGACTACTCTCACAGATACGCAGTATTTT.

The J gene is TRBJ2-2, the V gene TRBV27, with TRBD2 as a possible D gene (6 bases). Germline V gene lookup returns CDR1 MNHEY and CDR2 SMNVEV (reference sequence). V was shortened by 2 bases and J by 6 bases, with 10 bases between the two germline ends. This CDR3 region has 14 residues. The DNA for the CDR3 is TGTGCCAGCAGTTTAAGGAGGGCGGCCGGGGAGCTGTTTTTT. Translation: CASSLRRAAGELFF.

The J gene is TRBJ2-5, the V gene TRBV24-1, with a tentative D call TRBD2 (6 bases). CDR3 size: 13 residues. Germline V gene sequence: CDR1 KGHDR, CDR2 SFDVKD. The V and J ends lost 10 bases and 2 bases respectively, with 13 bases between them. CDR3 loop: CATGRGGQETQYF. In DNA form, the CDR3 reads TGTGCCACTGGACGGGGAGGTCAAGAGACCCAGTACTTC.

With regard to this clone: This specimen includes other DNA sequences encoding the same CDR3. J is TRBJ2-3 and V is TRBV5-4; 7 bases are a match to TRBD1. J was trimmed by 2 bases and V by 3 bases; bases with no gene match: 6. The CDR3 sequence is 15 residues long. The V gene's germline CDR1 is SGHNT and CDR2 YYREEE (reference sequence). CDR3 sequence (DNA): TGTGCCAGCAGCTCGCCGGGACAGTCCACAGATACGCAGTATTTT. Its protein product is CASSSPGQSTDTQYF.

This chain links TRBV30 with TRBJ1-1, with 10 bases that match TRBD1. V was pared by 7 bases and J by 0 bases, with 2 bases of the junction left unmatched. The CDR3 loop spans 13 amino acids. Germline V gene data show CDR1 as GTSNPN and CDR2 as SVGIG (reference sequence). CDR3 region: CASDRGLNTEAFF. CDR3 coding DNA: TGTGCCTCAGACAGGGGGCTGAACACTGAAGCTTTCTTT.

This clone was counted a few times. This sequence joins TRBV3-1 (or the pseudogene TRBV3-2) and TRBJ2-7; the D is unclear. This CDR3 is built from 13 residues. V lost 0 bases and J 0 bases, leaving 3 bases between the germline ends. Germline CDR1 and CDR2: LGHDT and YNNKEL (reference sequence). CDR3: CASSQDRSYEQYF. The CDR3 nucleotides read TGTGCCAGCAGCCAAGATCGCTCCTACGAGCAGTACTTC.

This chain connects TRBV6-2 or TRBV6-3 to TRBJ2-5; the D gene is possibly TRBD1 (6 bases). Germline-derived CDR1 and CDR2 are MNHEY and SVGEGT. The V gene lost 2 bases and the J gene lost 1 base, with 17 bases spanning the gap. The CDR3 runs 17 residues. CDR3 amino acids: CASSYRMGAKLQETQYF. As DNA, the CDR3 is TGTGCCAGCAGTTACAGGATGGGGGCCAAACTCCAAGAGACCCAGTACTTC.

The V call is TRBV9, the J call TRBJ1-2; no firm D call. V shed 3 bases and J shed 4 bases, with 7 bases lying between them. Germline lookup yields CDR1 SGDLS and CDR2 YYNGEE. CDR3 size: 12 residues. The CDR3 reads CASSDRGYGYTF. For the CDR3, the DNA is TGTGCCAGCAGCGACCGGGGCTATGGCTACACCTTC.